This entry describes one T cell receptor (beta chain). Its binding antigen is unknown. No much larger clone is present one base from it, and per-base qualities are unavailable. The sample belongs to a study of T cell repertoires in cytomegalovirus infection (dated by TCRdb to about 2019). Study-wide context: Because public TCR beta signatures pointed to carriage of CMV infection together with the matching HLA type, the HLA type of each donor mattered for the analysis. Here is what the overall study found, with its caveats: In both this cohort and an independent roughly 360-donor cohort, the cumulative frequency of public TCR beta family members distinguished carriers of CMV infection plus the relevant HLA type. The ex vivo response was dominated by HLA-C-restricted CMV-specific TCR beta clonotypes, and the single most frequent clonotype in two of eight donors was supplied by these HLA-C-restricted clonotypes.

Trimming leaves V shorter by 3 bases and J shorter by 8 bases, with the junction holding 10 bases beyond the gene matches. From its cysteine to its phenylalanine, the CDR3 spans 15 amino acids. Of the read, only the CDR3 DNA is kept; its 45 bases are in frame from base 1. Based on the germline V gene, the CDR1 and CDR2 sequences are SGHAT and FQNNGV. Sequencing took place on an Illumina HiSeq 1500. TCRdb reprocessing: public reads trimmed at Q25 with fastp, clones called with MiXCR, in-frame beta chains kept. Rows with a matching CDR3 protein are joined into one entry that keeps the most common DNA and genes. For this sample the table gives 630,000 or so distinct CDR3 sequences, of which roughly 26% were detected only once. The ten largest clones add up to 7% to 9% of the sample.

Sequencing input: CD8+ T cells from PBMCs. The chain is made from TRBV11-2 and TRBJ2-1, and 7 junction bases match TRBD1. This receptor was obtained from a human donor in good health (CMV status not recorded). Some clones in this sample may be carry-over from other donors' samples. The nucleotide sequence is given as TGTGCCAGCAGCTTGAGGCAGGGGGTAGTCGATGAGCAGTTCTTC. Translation gives CASSLRQGVVDEQFF.